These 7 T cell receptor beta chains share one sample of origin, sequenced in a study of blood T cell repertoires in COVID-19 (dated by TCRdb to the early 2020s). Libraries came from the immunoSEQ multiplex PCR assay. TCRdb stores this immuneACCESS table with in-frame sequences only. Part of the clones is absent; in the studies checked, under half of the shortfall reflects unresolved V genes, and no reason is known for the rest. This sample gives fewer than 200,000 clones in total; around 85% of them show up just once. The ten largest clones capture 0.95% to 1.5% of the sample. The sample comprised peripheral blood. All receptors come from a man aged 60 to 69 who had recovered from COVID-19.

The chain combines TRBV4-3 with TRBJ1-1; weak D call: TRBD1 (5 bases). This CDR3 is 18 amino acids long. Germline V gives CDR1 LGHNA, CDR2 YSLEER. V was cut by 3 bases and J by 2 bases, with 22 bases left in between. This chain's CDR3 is CASSQYLTGQGPNTEAFF. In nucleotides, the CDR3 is TGCGCCAGCAGCCAGTATCTAACCGGACAAGGGCCTAACACTGAAGCTTTCTTT.

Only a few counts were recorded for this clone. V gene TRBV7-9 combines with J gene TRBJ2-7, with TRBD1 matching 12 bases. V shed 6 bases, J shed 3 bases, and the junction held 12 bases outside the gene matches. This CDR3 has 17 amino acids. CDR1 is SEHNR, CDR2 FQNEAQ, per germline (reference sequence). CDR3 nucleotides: TGTGCCAGCAGTCCCGACCAGGGACAGGGGGCGAGCTACGAGCAGTACTTC. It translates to CASSPDQGQGASYEQYF.

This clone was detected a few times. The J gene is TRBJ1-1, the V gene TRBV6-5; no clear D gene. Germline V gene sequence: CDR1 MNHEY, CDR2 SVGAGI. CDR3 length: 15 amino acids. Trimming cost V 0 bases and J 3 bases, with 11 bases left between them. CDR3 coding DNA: TGTGCCAGCAGTTACTCCTATATCGCTGACACTGAAGCTTTCTTT. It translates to CASSYSYIADTEAFF.

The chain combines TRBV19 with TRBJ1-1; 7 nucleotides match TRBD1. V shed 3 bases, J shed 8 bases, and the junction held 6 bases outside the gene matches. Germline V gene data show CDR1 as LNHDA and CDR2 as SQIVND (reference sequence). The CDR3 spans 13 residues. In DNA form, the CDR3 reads TGTGCCAGTAGTATTGGACAGGCCGGCGAAGCTTTCTTT. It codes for CASSIGQAGEAFF.

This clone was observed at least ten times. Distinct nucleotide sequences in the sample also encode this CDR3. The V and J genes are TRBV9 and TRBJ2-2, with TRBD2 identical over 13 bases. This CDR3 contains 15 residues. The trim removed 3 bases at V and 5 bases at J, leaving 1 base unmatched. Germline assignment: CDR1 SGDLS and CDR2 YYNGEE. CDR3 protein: CASSGTSGGTGELFF. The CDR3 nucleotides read TGTGCCAGCAGCGGGACTAGCGGGGGAACCGGGGAGCTGTTTTTT. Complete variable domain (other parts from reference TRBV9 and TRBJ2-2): DSGVTQTPKHLITATGQRVTLRCSPRSGDLSVYWYQQSLDQGLQFLIQYYNGEERAKGNILERFSAQQFPDLHSELNLSSLELGDSALYFCASSGTSGGTGELFFGEGSRLTVL.

The CDR3 is CASSLRAGPTDTQYF. The DNA of the CDR3 is TGTGCCAGCAGCTTAAGGGCAGGGCCCACAGATACGCAGTATTTT. The chain employs TRBV13 and TRBJ2-3, with D possibly TRBD1 on 5 matching bases. The CDR3 loop spans 15 amino acids. Between the trimmed V and J ends, which lost 2 bases and 2 bases, there was a span of 11 bases. CDR1 and CDR2 (germline): PRHDT, FYEKMQ (reference sequence). The entire variable domain, with the rest obtained from reference TRBV13 and TRBJ2-3, is as follows: AAGVIQSPRHLIKEKRETATLKCYPIPRHDTVYWYQQGPGQDPQFLISFYEKMQSDKGSIPDRFSAQQFSDYHSELNMSSLELGDSALYFCASSLRAGPTDTQYFGPGTRLTVL.

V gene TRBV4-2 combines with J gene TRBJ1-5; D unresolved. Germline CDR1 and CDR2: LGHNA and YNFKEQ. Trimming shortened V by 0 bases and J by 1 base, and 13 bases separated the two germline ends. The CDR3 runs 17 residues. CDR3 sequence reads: CASSQDIADISNQPQHF. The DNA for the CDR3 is TGTGCCAGCAGCCAAGACATTGCGGATATCAGCAATCAGCCCCAGCATTTT.